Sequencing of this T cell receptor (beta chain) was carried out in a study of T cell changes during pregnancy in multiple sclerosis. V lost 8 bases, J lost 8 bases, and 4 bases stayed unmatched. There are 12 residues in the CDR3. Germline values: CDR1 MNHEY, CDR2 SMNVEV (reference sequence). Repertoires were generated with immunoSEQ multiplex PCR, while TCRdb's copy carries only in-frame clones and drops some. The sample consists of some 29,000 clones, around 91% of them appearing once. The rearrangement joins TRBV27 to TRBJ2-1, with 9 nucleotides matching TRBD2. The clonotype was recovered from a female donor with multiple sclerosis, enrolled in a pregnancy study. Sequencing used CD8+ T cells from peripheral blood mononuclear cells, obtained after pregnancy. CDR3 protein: CASVGGRDEQFF. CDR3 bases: TGTGCCAGCGTAGGCGGGAGGGATGAGCAGTTCTTC.